These 7 T cell receptor beta chains share one sample of origin, sequenced in a study of blood T cell repertoires in COVID-19 (dated by TCRdb to 2018 to 2020). Library generation was performed with the immunoSEQ multiplex PCR assay. TCRdb took over this immuneACCESS table, retaining in-frame rearrangements with V and J assigned. Such tables are incomplete; in checked studies, under half of the missing clones stem from an unresolved V gene, and the remainder is unexplained. In all, the sample holds 180,000 or so clones, and over 75% of those were seen once. Around 2.6% of the sample rests with the top ten. Sequences were obtained from peripheral blood. These receptor sequences come from a man aged 35-49 years with active or convalescent COVID-19.

The rearrangement links TRBV30 to TRBJ1-6, with D tentatively TRBD1 (6 bases). With 5 bases removed from V and 5 bases from J, the gap between germline ends came to 13 bases. Germline V gene data show CDR1 as GTSNPN and CDR2 as SVGIG (reference sequence). The CDR3 totals 14 residues. Here the CDR3 reads CAWAQTGNNSPLHF. The CDR3 DNA reads as TGTGCCTGGGCCCAAACAGGGAATAATTCACCCCTCCACTTT.

Worth noting for this clone: Other nucleotide sequences in the sample specify the same CDR3. The chain combines TRBV5-1 with TRBJ1-1; D is unresolved. Trimming pared 0 bases from V and 2 bases from J, leaving 8 bases between. This CDR3 contains 14 residues. Germline assignment: CDR1 SGHRS and CDR2 YFSETQ. CDR3 bases: TGCGCCAGCAGCTTGGGTACAGCTAACACTGAAGCTTTCTTT. It yields the protein CASSLGTANTEAFF.

The J gene is TRBJ1-6, the V gene TRBV10-3, with a tentative D call TRBD1 (5 bases). V shed 1 base and J shed 0 bases, with 13 bases lying between them. The CDR3 is 18 amino acids. Per the germline V gene, CDR1 is ENHRY and CDR2 is SYGVKD. The CDR3 region is CAISEFASGHSYNSPLHF. CDR3 nucleotide sequence: TGTGCCATCAGTGAGTTTGCGTCAGGGCACTCCTATAATTCACCCCTCCACTTT.

The gene calls are TRBV2 and TRBJ1-2; the match to TRBD1 covers 9 bases. The CDR3 totals 19 residues. Losses at the gene ends were 3 bases for V and 5 bases for J; bases not matched to a gene: 19. The germline CDR1 and CDR2 sequences are SNHLY and FYNNEI. The CDR3 coding sequence is TGTGCCAGCAGTGACCGGATCGGGACAGGGTTATCTGAGGGGTATGGCTACACCTTC. It specifies CASSDRIGTGLSEGYGYTF.

The DNA of the CDR3 is TGTGCCTGGAGTGTTGACAGGGATCAGCCCCAGCATTTT. Translating it yields CAWSVDRDQPQHF. The V gene is TRBV30, the J gene TRBJ1-5; 7 nucleotides align to TRBD1. Looked up from germline, CDR1 is GTSNPN and CDR2 is SVGIG (reference sequence). Trimming at V came to 0 bases and at J to 5 bases, leaving 1 base not matched to a gene. The CDR3 runs to 13 residues.

The chain combines TRBV6-5 with TRBJ1-2; TRBD1 matches at 9 bases. Germline V gives CDR1 MNHEY, CDR2 SVGAGI. The CDR3 sequence is 14 residues long. Germline trimming cut 6 bases from V and 9 bases from J; bases unmatched to any gene: 11. Written as DNA, the CDR3 is TGTGCCAGCAGGGCCCCCGGGACAGGGTTACGCTACACCTTC. It is translated as CASRAPGTGLRYTF.

V and J are TRBV6-5 and TRBJ1-1; no clear D. Trimming took 7 bases from V and 4 from J, leaving 16 bases between them. The germline V gene encodes CDR1 MNHEY and CDR2 SVGAGI. This CDR3 region has 14 residues. Here the CDR3 DNA reads TGTGCCAGCAATTTAGAGAGGAGCGGCACTGAAGCTTTCTTT. This sequence encodes CASNLERSGTEAFF.